A selection of T cell receptor beta chains follows, all from one sample in a study of blood T cell repertoires in COVID-19. Repertoires were generated with immunoSEQ multiplex PCR, while TCRdb's copy carries only in-frame clones and drops some. The sample carries fewer than 450,000 clones, around nine tenths recorded once. Sequencing was carried out using peripheral blood. The receptors were sampled from a woman younger than 30 who had recovered from COVID-19. Each CDR3 is given with its conserved first and last residue. A D gene is named only where the DNA matches it firmly. Only part of the rows carry a size: once, few, many, or a class if the clone is expanded.

d_gene,j_gene,v_gene,abundance,CDR3nt,CDR3aa
.,TRBJ1-1,TRBV4-1,.,TGCGCCAGCAGCCAAGATCAGTTCCAGGAGGGCATGAACACTGAAGCTTTCTTT,CASSQDQFQEGMNTEAFF
TRBD1,TRBJ1-5,TRBV19,.,TGTGCCAGTCAGTTGGGGACAGGGGCATTCGGCAATCAGCCCCAGCATTTT,CASQLGTGAFGNQPQHF
TRBD1,TRBJ1-2,TRBV19,once,TGTGCCAGTAGTAGACCGGACAGGGGAAACTATGGCTACACCTTC,CASSRPDRGNYGYTF
TRBD1,TRBJ1-2,TRBV25-1,.,TGTGCCAGCAGTGAGACAGGGGGCCCTCCCTATGGCTACACCTTC,CASSETGGPPYGYTF
.,TRBJ1-5,TRBV19,.,TGTGCCAGTAGTATGGCAGAAAATCAGCCCCAGCATTTT,CASSMAENQPQHF
.,TRBJ1-2,TRBV19,.,TGTGCCAGTAGAAGTCGGGACTTATCAATCCATGGCTACACCTTC,CASRSRDLSIHGYTF
TRBD1,TRBJ1-5,TRBV5-4,.,TGTGCCAGCAGCACTGGACAGGGGATAGATCAGCCCCAGCATTTT,CASSTGQGIDQPQHF
TRBD2,TRBJ2-2,TRBV7-2,.,TGTGCCAGCAGCTTGGAGGGACTAGCGGGAGTTGTCGGGGAGCTGTTTTTT,CASSLEGLAGVVGELFF
TRBD1,TRBJ1-2,TRBV10-2,.,TGCGCCAGCAGTGAGTTATGGACAGGGAATGGCTACACCTTC,CASSELWTGNGYTF
.,TRBJ1-5,TRBV19,.,TGTGCCAGTAGTATAGGAACGGGGATTGGGAATCAGCCCCAGCATTTT,CASSIGTGIGNQPQHF
.,TRBJ1-3,TRBV30,.,TGTGCCTGGAGGCCAGCGGGAAACACCATATATTTT,CAWRPAGNTIYF
TRBD1,TRBJ1-1,TRBV9,once,TGTGCCAGCAGCGTAGACCCAGGGGGCAGGACTGAAGCTTTCTTT,CASSVDPGGRTEAFF
.,TRBJ1-2,TRBV10-3,.,TGTGCCATCAGTGAGCCCGGACAGATTAACTATGGCTACACCTTC,CAISEPGQINYGYTF
.,TRBJ1-2,TRBV19,.,TGTGCCAGTAGTATAGGCGACTCCTCACGGTATGGCTACACCTTC,CASSIGDSSRYGYTF
.,TRBJ1-6,TRBV19,.,TGTGCCAGTAGGCTAGGAACGAGGGGGTCACCCCTCCACTTT,CASRLGTRGSPLHF
.,TRBJ2-3,TRBV9,.,TGTGCCGGCACCCGTGGGTGGCGGCGTAGCACAGATACGCAGTATTTT,CAGTRGWRRSTDTQYF
.,TRBJ2-1,TRBV4-1,.,TGCGCCAGCAGCCAGGCGGGTGAGGCGCAGTTCTTC,CASSQAGEAQFF
TRBD2,TRBJ2-3,TRBV19,.,TGTGCCAGTAGTACTAGCGGGAGTTACACAGATACGCAGTATTTT,CASSTSGSYTDTQYF
TRBD1,TRBJ1-4,TRBV19,.,TGTGCCAGCCGATGGGACAGGGGGTTTCGAGATGAAAAACTGTTTTTT,CASRWDRGFRDEKLFF
.,TRBJ2-5,TRBV7-2,.,TGTGCCAGCAGCAGCCGCGTGGGGGGCCAAGAGACCCAGTACTTC,CASSSRVGGQETQYF
.,TRBJ2-6,TRBV24-1,.,TGTGCCACCAGTCGGCCAGGTCTCTCTGGGGCCAACGTCCTGACTTTC,CATSRPGLSGANVLTF
.,TRBJ2-5,TRBV11-3,.,TGTGCCAGCAGCTTAGGGGGGGTACCCCAAGAGACCCAGTACTTC,CASSLGGVPQETQYF
.,TRBJ2-1,TRBV7-8,.,TGTGCCAGCAGCCAAATACAGTTCTTC,CASSQIQFF
TRBD1,TRBJ1-1,TRBV6-5,.,TGTGCCAGCAGTTATTCGACAGGGGAAGCTTTCTTT,CASSYSTGEAFF
TRBD1,TRBJ1-2,TRBV11-2,.,TGTGCCAGCAGCCTGACAGGGACACAAAGCTACACCTTC,CASSLTGTQSYTF
.,TRBJ2-3,TRBV19,.,TGTGCCAGTAGTATCGGGGTGTCGGGGGAGCAGTATTTT,CASSIGVSGEQYF
.,TRBJ1-1,TRBV5-4,few,TGTGCCAGCACTCAAGGAGGGGCGAGGGGTGAAGCTTTCTTT,CASTQGGARGEAFF
.,TRBJ1-2,TRBV5-5,few,TGTGCCAGCAGCTTGGCGCAGGGATTTTATGGCTACACCTTC,CASSLAQGFYGYTF
TRBD2,TRBJ2-2,TRBV5-4,.,TGTGCCAGCAGCCAGCCGGGACTAGCGGGAGTAAACACCGGGGAGCTGTTTTTT,CASSQPGLAGVNTGELFF
.,TRBJ1-4,TRBV7-9,.,TGTGCCAGCAGCTTAGCACAAACTAATGAAAAACTGTTTTTT,CASSLAQTNEKLFF
TRBD1,TRBJ1-2,TRBV9,.,TGTGCCAGCAGGAGGACAGGGGGGCATTCAGTCAATGGCTACACCTTC,CASRRTGGHSVNGYTF
.,TRBJ2-1,TRBV7-2,.,TGTGCCAGCAGCTTAGCCTGGCAAGATGAGCAGTTCTTC,CASSLAWQDEQFF
.,TRBJ2-3,TRBV24-1,once,TGTGCCACCAGTGATTTGCAAAACAGGGAGGGGGCAGATACGCAGTATTTT,CATSDLQNREGADTQYF
TRBD2,TRBJ2-1,TRBV27,.,TGTGCCAGCAGCCAGGGACTAGCAGTCATTAATGAGCAGTTCTTC,CASSQGLAVINEQFF
TRBD1,TRBJ1-1,TRBV5-1,.,TGCGCCAGCAGCTTTCTCGGACAGGGGTACACTGAAGCTTTCTTT,CASSFLGQGYTEAFF
.,TRBJ1-3,TRBV11-3,few,TGTGCCAGCAGCGAGTCGGGGATAGCCGGAAACACCATATATTTT,CASSESGIAGNTIYF
.,TRBJ1-2,TRBV7-2,.,TGTGCCAGCAGCTTATTGGGCGGCTACACCTTC,CASSLLGGYTF
TRBD1,TRBJ2-2,TRBV19,.,TGTGCCAGTAGTCGTCGAGATACAGGGGGCCCCACCGGGGAGCTGTTTTTT,CASSRRDTGGPTGELFF
.,TRBJ2-4,TRBV10-2,few,TGCGCCAGCAGTGAGTCCGCAGGGTTGACCAAAAACATTCAGTACTTC,CASSESAGLTKNIQYF
.,TRBJ1-2,TRBV24-1,once,TGTGCCACCAGTGATTTAACAGGGAGCAGTTATGGCTACACCTTC,CATSDLTGSSYGYTF
.,TRBJ2-3,TRBV7-2,.,TGTGCCAGCAGCTTATCGCGAAGCACAGATACGCAGTATTTT,CASSLSRSTDTQYF
.,TRBJ2-3,TRBV24-1,.,TGTGCCACCAGTGACCCCGGGACACCAGGGGCAGATACGCAGTATTTT,CATSDPGTPGADTQYF
.,TRBJ1-1,TRBV7-9,.,TGTGCCAGCAGCTTAACCGGCGGAGCTTTCTTT,CASSLTGGAFF
.,TRBJ1-4,TRBV5-6,once,TGTGCCAGCAGCTTGCGACAGGTTGGAGAAAAACTGTTTTTT,CASSLRQVGEKLFF
.,TRBJ1-1,TRBV12-3/TRBV12-4,.,TGTGCCAGCAGAGGAGTTGGTGGTACTGAAGCTTTCTTT,CASRGVGGTEAFF
.,TRBJ1-2,TRBV5-1,.,TGCGCCAGCAGCTTGGGACAGATACCTAACTATGGCTACACCTTC,CASSLGQIPNYGYTF
.,TRBJ1-6,TRBV11-2,.,TGTGCCAGCAGCTTAGTCGGGCAGGGCGTTTCACCCCTCCACTTT,CASSLVGQGVSPLHF